The present entry profiles one TCR beta chain with its context. The data belong to a study of T cell changes during pregnancy in multiple sclerosis. The CDR3 sequence is 13 residues long. The V gene's germline CDR1 is SEHNR and CDR2 FQNEAQ (reference sequence). V was shortened by 1 base and J by 3 bases, with 7 bases between the two germline ends. Generated by immunoSEQ multiplex PCR, the TCRdb table keeps only in-frame clones and is missing some. Of tens of thousands of clones in the sample, approximately 93% were seen once. The material sequenced was peripheral blood, taken in the second trimester of pregnancy. The sequence was obtained from a female donor in good health, enrolled as a control in a pregnancy study. The chain couples TRBV7-9 to TRBJ2-7; D possibly corresponds to TRBD1 (6 bases). CDR3 sequence (DNA): TGTGCCAGCAGCTTAGAGGGGGACTACGAGCAGTACTTC. It encodes CASSLEGDYEQYF.